This TCR beta chain stems from a study of graft-versus-host responses after intestinal transplantation. Assay: immunoSEQ multiplex PCR; the TCRdb copy retains only in-frame clones and omits some. The table lists some 15,000 clones, roughly 80% of them singletons. Graft-derived tissue was subjected to processing to liberate intraepithelial and lamina propria lymphocytes. CDR3 size: 14 residues. Trimming cost V 4 bases and J 3 bases, with 13 bases left between them. Germline V gives CDR1 SEHNR, CDR2 FQNEAQ (reference sequence). The chain carries TRBV7-9 and TRBJ2-7; D is undetermined. The origin of this receptor is a human patient who received an intestinal transplant, so some T cells may come from the graft donor. The source material was ileum tissue, sampled 17 days after transplant. CDR3 residues: CASSSPFWLYEQYF. The DNA of the CDR3 is TGTGCCAGCAGCTCACCCTTTTGGCTCTACGAGCAGTACTTC. The full variable domain, completed using reference TRBV7-9 and TRBJ2-7, is DTGVSQNPRHKITKRGQNVTFRCDPISEHNRLYWYRQTLGQGPEFLTYFQNEAQLEKSRLLSDRFSAERPKGSFSTLEIQRTEQGDSAMYLCASSSPFWLYEQYFGPGTRLTVT.